This is a list of T cell receptor beta chains from one sample in a study of T-cell memory formation after mild COVID-19. TCRdb analysed the 5' RACE reads with MiXCR anew, one entry per CDR3 protein. The table lists under 550,000 distinct CDR3 sequences, 18% of them singletons. Sequenced sample: PBMCs or a T cell subset sorted from them (not recorded which). Receptors originate from a man aged 18 to 29 who had mild COVID-19 (a few samples of this study predate the infection). Cell type and time point are not known. Both conserved end residues are part of each CDR3. The D gene is left open where the match is weak. Only part of the rows carry a size: once, few, many, or a class if the clone is expanded.

clone size: few; J gene: TRBJ1-2; V gene: TRBV7-9; D gene: .; CDR3 protein: CASSLAPLDNYGYTF; CDR3 DNA: TGTGCCAGCAGCTTAGCGCCCTTGGATAACTATGGCTACACCTTC
clone size: many; J gene: TRBJ1-1; V gene: TRBV12-3/TRBV12-4; D gene: TRBD1; CDR3 protein: CASNPGTDNTEAFF; CDR3 DNA: TGTGCCAGCAACCCCGGGACAGATAACACTGAAGCTTTCTTT
clone size: .; J gene: TRBJ1-2; V gene: TRBV20-1; D gene: .; CDR3 protein: CSARETAANYGYTF; CDR3 DNA: TGCAGTGCTAGAGAGACAGCGGCGAACTATGGCTACACCTTC
clone size: many; J gene: TRBJ2-3; V gene: TRBV12-3/TRBV12-4; D gene: TRBD2; CDR3 protein: CASRPPGLETDTQYF; CDR3 DNA: TGTGCCAGCAGGCCCCCGGGACTAGAAACAGATACGCAGTATTTT
clone size: .; J gene: TRBJ2-5; V gene: TRBV10-2; D gene: .; CDR3 protein: CASKAGGGETQYF; CDR3 DNA: TGCGCCAGCAAAGCCGGGGGCGGCGAGACCCAGTACTTC
clone size: few; J gene: TRBJ1-1; V gene: TRBV12-3/TRBV12-4; D gene: .; CDR3 protein: CASSLRQLNTEAFF; CDR3 DNA: TGTGCCAGCAGTTTACGGCAGCTTAACACTGAAGCTTTCTTT
clone size: .; J gene: TRBJ2-1; V gene: TRBV18; D gene: .; CDR3 protein: CASSPVGPHEQFF; CDR3 DNA: TGTGCCAGCTCACCAGTTGGCCCTCATGAGCAGTTCTTC
clone size: few; J gene: TRBJ1-2; V gene: TRBV12-3/TRBV12-4; D gene: TRBD1; CDR3 protein: CASSLARQGSYGYTF; CDR3 DNA: TGTGCCAGCAGTTTAGCGAGACAGGGGTCCTATGGCTACACCTTC
clone size: few; J gene: TRBJ1-2; V gene: TRBV27; D gene: .; CDR3 protein: CASSLGGGYYGYTF; CDR3 DNA: TGTGCCAGCAGTTTGGGGGGGGGCTACTATGGCTACACCTTC
clone size: .; J gene: TRBJ2-3; V gene: TRBV7-8; D gene: .; CDR3 protein: CASSFQWSTDTQYF; CDR3 DNA: TGTGCCAGCAGCTTTCAGTGGTCCACAGATACGCAGTATTTT
clone size: .; J gene: TRBJ1-5; V gene: TRBV6-1; D gene: .; CDR3 protein: CASIESDSQPQHF; CDR3 DNA: TGTGCCAGCATCGAATCGGACAGCCAACCCCAGCATTTT
clone size: few; J gene: TRBJ1-2; V gene: TRBV12-3/TRBV12-4; D gene: .; CDR3 protein: CASSPSGSIYGYTF; CDR3 DNA: TGTGCCAGCAGTCCCTCCGGCTCCATCTATGGCTACACCTTC
clone size: few; J gene: TRBJ1-1; V gene: TRBV7-6; D gene: TRBD1; CDR3 protein: CASSFSQGHMNTEAFF; CDR3 DNA: TGTGCCAGCAGTTTTTCACAGGGGCACATGAACACTGAAGCTTTCTTT
clone size: few; J gene: TRBJ2-3; V gene: TRBV6-5; D gene: .; CDR3 protein: CASSTRWSRGFTDTQYF; CDR3 DNA: TGTGCCAGCAGTACCCGGTGGAGTCGGGGTTTCACAGATACGCAGTATTTT
clone size: .; J gene: TRBJ2-1; V gene: TRBV12-3/TRBV12-4; D gene: .; CDR3 protein: CASSPFLSSYNEQFF; CDR3 DNA: TGTGCCAGCAGTCCCTTCCTAAGCTCCTACAATGAGCAGTTCTTC
clone size: few; J gene: TRBJ1-6; V gene: TRBV5-1; D gene: TRBD1; CDR3 protein: CASSRRDRRNSPLHF; CDR3 DNA: TGCGCCAGCAGCAGAAGGGACAGGCGAAATTCACCCCTCCACTTT
clone size: few; J gene: TRBJ2-5; V gene: TRBV5-1; D gene: .; CDR3 protein: CASSLRPYQETQYF; CDR3 DNA: TGCGCCAGCAGCTTGAGACCGTACCAAGAGACCCAGTACTTC
clone size: few; J gene: TRBJ2-3; V gene: TRBV11-2; D gene: .; CDR3 protein: CASSLVGAVSDTQYF; CDR3 DNA: TGTGCCAGCAGCTTAGTCGGGGCGGTCAGTGATACGCAGTATTTT
clone size: .; J gene: TRBJ2-5; V gene: TRBV7-9; D gene: TRBD1; CDR3 protein: CASSLGQGESRETQYF; CDR3 DNA: TGTGCCAGCTCTTTAGGACAGGGGGAATCGCGGGAGACCCAGTACTTC
clone size: .; J gene: TRBJ1-1; V gene: TRBV20-1; D gene: TRBD1; CDR3 protein: CSAWDSSEAFF; CDR3 DNA: TGCAGTGCTTGGGACAGCTCTGAAGCTTTCTTT
clone size: few; J gene: TRBJ2-1; V gene: TRBV4-3; D gene: .; CDR3 protein: CASSPQRLLNNEQFF; CDR3 DNA: TGCGCCAGCAGCCCGCAGAGGCTGTTGAACAATGAGCAGTTCTTC
clone size: .; J gene: TRBJ1-4; V gene: TRBV20-1; D gene: TRBD1; CDR3 protein: CSARGTGVSGGEKLFF; CDR3 DNA: TGCAGTGCTAGAGGGACAGGGGTGTCCGGGGGCGAAAAACTGTTTTTT
clone size: few; J gene: TRBJ1-1; V gene: TRBV14; D gene: .; CDR3 protein: CASSQNRFEAFF; CDR3 DNA: TGTGCCAGCAGCCAGAACCGATTTGAAGCTTTCTTT
clone size: few; J gene: TRBJ1-2; V gene: TRBV6-5; D gene: TRBD1; CDR3 protein: CASSYFDRGKSGYTF; CDR3 DNA: TGTGCCAGCAGTTACTTCGACAGGGGGAAAAGTGGCTACACCTTC
clone size: .; J gene: TRBJ2-7; V gene: TRBV5-6; D gene: .; CDR3 protein: CASSLNEYEQYF; CDR3 DNA: TGTGCCAGCAGCTTGAACGAATACGAGCAGTACTTC
clone size: once; J gene: TRBJ2-1; V gene: TRBV7-9; D gene: .; CDR3 protein: CASSFDLIRRDGLIF; CDR3 DNA: TGTGCCAGCAGCTTCGACCTAATACGCCGGGACGGGTTGATCTTC
clone size: few; J gene: TRBJ1-4; V gene: TRBV5-1; D gene: .; CDR3 protein: CASSLFAGEANEKLFF; CDR3 DNA: TGCGCCAGCAGCTTGTTTGCGGGAGAAGCTAATGAAAAACTGTTTTTT
clone size: few; J gene: TRBJ2-1; V gene: TRBV6-2/TRBV6-3; D gene: .; CDR3 protein: CASSYFAGNEQFF; CDR3 DNA: TGTGCCAGCAGTTACTTCGCGGGCAATGAGCAGTTCTTC
clone size: .; J gene: TRBJ2-5; V gene: TRBV28; D gene: .; CDR3 protein: CASSFGNMVGFQETQYF; CDR3 DNA: TGTGCCAGCAGTTTTGGGAACATGGTGGGGTTCCAAGAGACCCAGTACTTC
clone size: many; J gene: TRBJ2-3; V gene: TRBV12-3/TRBV12-4; D gene: .; CDR3 protein: CATTPRTTDTDTQYF; CDR3 DNA: TGTGCCACCACGCCAAGGACAACAGACACAGATACGCAGTATTTT
clone size: few; J gene: TRBJ2-7; V gene: TRBV7-2; D gene: TRBD1; CDR3 protein: CASSSTIRQGGYEQYF; CDR3 DNA: TGTGCCAGCAGCTCCACGATACGACAGGGGGGTTACGAGCAGTACTTC
clone size: .; J gene: TRBJ1-1; V gene: TRBV27; D gene: .; CDR3 protein: CASSRDLTGGTEAFF; CDR3 DNA: TGTGCCAGCAGTCGGGATTTAACAGGAGGCACTGAAGCTTTCTTT
clone size: few; J gene: TRBJ1-1; V gene: TRBV29-1; D gene: .; CDR3 protein: CSVVLSTEAFF; CDR3 DNA: TGCAGCGTTGTCTTGTCCACTGAAGCTTTCTTT
clone size: .; J gene: TRBJ1-1; V gene: TRBV6-4; D gene: .; CDR3 protein: CASSDSSSRHTQAFF; CDR3 DNA: TGTGCCAGCAGTGACTCATCGAGCCGACATACTCAAGCTTTCTTT
clone size: .; J gene: TRBJ1-1; V gene: TRBV10-3; D gene: .; CDR3 protein: CAIWSGGTEAFF; CDR3 DNA: TGTGCCATCTGGAGTGGTGGCACTGAAGCTTTCTTT
clone size: few; J gene: TRBJ2-5; V gene: TRBV24-1; D gene: .; CDR3 protein: CATSDTGRETQYF; CDR3 DNA: TGTGCCACCAGTGATACGGGGAGGGAGACCCAGTACTTC
clone size: few; J gene: TRBJ1-1; V gene: TRBV18; D gene: .; CDR3 protein: CASSPTTGGFTEAFF; CDR3 DNA: TGTGCCAGCTCCCCAACGACAGGTGGTTTCACTGAAGCTTTCTTT
clone size: .; J gene: TRBJ1-3; V gene: TRBV19; D gene: .; CDR3 protein: CAKPDRRKSGNTIYF; CDR3 DNA: TGTGCCAAACCAGACAGGCGTAAATCTGGAAACACCATATATTTT
clone size: few; J gene: TRBJ1-3; V gene: TRBV29-1; D gene: .; CDR3 protein: CSVVGARSSGNTIYF; CDR3 DNA: TGCAGCGTTGTGGGGGCGCGGAGCTCTGGAAACACCATATATTTT
clone size: .; J gene: TRBJ2-1; V gene: TRBV12-3/TRBV12-4; D gene: TRBD2; CDR3 protein: CASSFGGGPDEQFF; CDR3 DNA: TGTGCCAGCAGTTTCGGGGGGGGGCCTGATGAGCAGTTCTTC
clone size: .; J gene: TRBJ2-5; V gene: TRBV3-1; D gene: .; CDR3 protein: CASSPSAAQETQYF; CDR3 DNA: TGTGCCAGCAGCCCATCCGCGGCCCAAGAGACCCAGTACTTC
clone size: .; J gene: TRBJ1-1; V gene: TRBV5-1; D gene: TRBD1; CDR3 protein: CASSPGQGLNTEAFF; CDR3 DNA: TGCGCCAGCAGCCCGGGACAGGGCTTGAACACTGAAGCTTTCTTT
clone size: few; J gene: TRBJ2-3; V gene: TRBV11-2; D gene: .; CDR3 protein: CASSDVVYSTQYF; CDR3 DNA: TGTGCCAGCAGCGACGTCGTGTACTCCACGCAGTATTTT
clone size: .; J gene: TRBJ2-7; V gene: TRBV29-1; D gene: .; CDR3 protein: CSVKSGTPLILEQYF; CDR3 DNA: TGCAGCGTTAAATCCGGGACCCCCCTAATTCTCGAGCAGTACTTC
clone size: few; J gene: TRBJ2-2; V gene: TRBV9; D gene: .; CDR3 protein: CASSVVETGELFF; CDR3 DNA: TGTGCCAGCAGCGTAGTTGAGACCGGGGAGCTGTTTTTT
clone size: .; J gene: TRBJ2-3; V gene: TRBV4-3; D gene: .; CDR3 protein: CASSRLIGNTQYF; CDR3 DNA: TGCGCCAGCAGCCGTCTCATAGGGAATACGCAGTATTTT
clone size: .; J gene: TRBJ1-4; V gene: TRBV12-3/TRBV12-4; D gene: .; CDR3 protein: CASSLGRGTNEKLFF; CDR3 DNA: TGTGCCAGCAGTTTAGGGAGAGGGACTAATGAAAAACTGTTTTTT
clone size: many; J gene: TRBJ1-5; V gene: TRBV6-1; D gene: .; CDR3 protein: CASSDGEGGNQPQHF; CDR3 DNA: TGTGCCAGCAGTGATGGGGAAGGGGGCAATCAGCCCCAGCATTTT
clone size: few; J gene: TRBJ1-6; V gene: TRBV5-1; D gene: TRBD1; CDR3 protein: CASSFLPSGTGGRRNSPLHF; CDR3 DNA: TGCGCCAGCAGCTTTCTCCCCTCCGGGACAGGGGGAAGGCGTAATTCACCCCTCCACTTT
clone size: few; J gene: TRBJ1-5; V gene: TRBV7-2; D gene: .; CDR3 protein: CASSSSGQGSNQPQHF; CDR3 DNA: TGTGCCAGCAGCTCCAGCGGGCAGGGTAGCAATCAGCCCCAGCATTTT
clone size: few; J gene: TRBJ2-1; V gene: TRBV6-2/TRBV6-3; D gene: TRBD1; CDR3 protein: CASTRTGLSNEQFF; CDR3 DNA: TGTGCCAGCACCCGGACAGGGCTCAGCAATGAGCAGTTCTTC
clone size: .; J gene: TRBJ2-1; V gene: TRBV7-2; D gene: TRBD2; CDR3 protein: CASSLGTAGENEQFF; CDR3 DNA: TGTGCCAGCAGCTTAGGGACCGCGGGAGAAAATGAGCAGTTCTTC
clone size: .; J gene: TRBJ2-6; V gene: TRBV12-3/TRBV12-4; D gene: .; CDR3 protein: CASKPGHHPSGANVLTF; CDR3 DNA: TGTGCCAGCAAACCGGGACATCATCCGTCTGGGGCCAACGTCCTGACTTTC
clone size: .; J gene: TRBJ1-5; V gene: TRBV11-2; D gene: .; CDR3 protein: CASSLDENQPQHF; CDR3 DNA: TGTGCCAGCAGCTTAGACGAGAATCAGCCCCAGCATTTT
clone size: .; J gene: TRBJ2-5; V gene: TRBV12-3/TRBV12-4; D gene: .; CDR3 protein: CASSLGWGRGDQETQYF; CDR3 DNA: TGTGCCAGCAGTTTAGGCTGGGGCAGGGGGGACCAAGAGACCCAGTACTTC